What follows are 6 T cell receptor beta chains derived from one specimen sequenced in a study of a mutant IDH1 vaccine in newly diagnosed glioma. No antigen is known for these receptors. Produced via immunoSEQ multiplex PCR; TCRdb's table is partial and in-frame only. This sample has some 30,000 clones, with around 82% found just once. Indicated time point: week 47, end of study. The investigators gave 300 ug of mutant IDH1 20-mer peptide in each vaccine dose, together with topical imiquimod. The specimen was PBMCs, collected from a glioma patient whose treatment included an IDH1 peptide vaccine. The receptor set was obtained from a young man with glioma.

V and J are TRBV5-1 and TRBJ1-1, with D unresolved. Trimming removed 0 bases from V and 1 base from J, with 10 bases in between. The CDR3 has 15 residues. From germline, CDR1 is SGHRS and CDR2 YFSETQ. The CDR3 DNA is TGCGCCAGCAGCTTGGCGTCCTCAGGGAACACTGAAGCTTTCTTT. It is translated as CASSLASSGNTEAFF.

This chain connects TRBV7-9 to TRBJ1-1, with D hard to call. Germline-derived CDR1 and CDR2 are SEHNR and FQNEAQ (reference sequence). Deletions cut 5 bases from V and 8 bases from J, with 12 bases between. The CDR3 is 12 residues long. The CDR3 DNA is TGTGCCAGCAGCGGGATACCTACCGAAGCTTTCTTT. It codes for CASSGIPTEAFF.

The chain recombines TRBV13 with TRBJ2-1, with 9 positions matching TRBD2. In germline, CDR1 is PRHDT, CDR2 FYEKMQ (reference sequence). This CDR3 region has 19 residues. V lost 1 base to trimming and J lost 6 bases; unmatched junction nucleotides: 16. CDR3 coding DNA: TGTGCCAGCAGCTTAGTGGGAATCGTCGGACTAGCGTCAATCAATGAGCAGTTCTTC. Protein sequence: CASSLVGIVGLASINEQFF.

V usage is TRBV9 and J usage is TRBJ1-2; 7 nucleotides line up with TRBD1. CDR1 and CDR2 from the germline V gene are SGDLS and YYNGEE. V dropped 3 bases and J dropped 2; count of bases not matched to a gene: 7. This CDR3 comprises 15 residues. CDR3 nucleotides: TGTGCCAGCAGCGCAAGAGACAGGGCGAACTATGGCTACACCTTC. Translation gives CASSARDRANYGYTF.

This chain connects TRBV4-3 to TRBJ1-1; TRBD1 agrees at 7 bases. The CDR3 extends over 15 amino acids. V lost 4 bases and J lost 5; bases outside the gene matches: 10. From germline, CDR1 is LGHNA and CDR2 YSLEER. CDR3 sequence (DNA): TGCGCCAGCAGCCTCTGGACAGGTAAGAGGACTGAAGCTTTCTTT. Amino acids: CASSLWTGKRTEAFF.

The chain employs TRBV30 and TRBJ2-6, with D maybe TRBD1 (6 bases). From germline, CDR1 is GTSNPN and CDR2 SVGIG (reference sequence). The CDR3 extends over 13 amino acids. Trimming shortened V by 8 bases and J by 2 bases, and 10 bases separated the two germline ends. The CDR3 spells CAQNRAGANVLTF. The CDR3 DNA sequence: TGTGCCCAGAACAGGGCTGGGGCCAACGTCCTGACTTTC.